The rows below give T cell receptor beta chains drawn from one sample of a study of technical replicates of blood from a few donors. Generated by immunoSEQ multiplex PCR, the TCRdb table keeps only in-frame clones and is missing some. This sample has approximately 75,000 clones, with roughly 95% found just once. Sequenced sample: T cells isolated from PBMCs. These TCRs come from a human donor in good health. CDR3s include the opening cysteine and the closing phenylalanine or tryptophan. D genes are given only for firm matches. Clone sizes are given selectively: once, few, many, or a class where the clone is expanded.

TRBD1,.,TRBV7-8,TRBJ2-7,CASSLDRGYEQYF,TGTGCCAGCAGCTTGGACAGGGGCTACGAGCAGTACTTC
.,.,TRBV28,TRBJ2-2,CASSPTEGAAGELFF,TGTGCCAGCAGCCCTACGGAGGGTGCCGCCGGGGAGCTGTTTTTT
TRBD2,.,TRBV30,TRBJ2-1,CAWCREDEQFF,TGTGCCTGGTGTCGGGAGGATGAGCAGTTCTTC
TRBD2,.,TRBV28,TRBJ2-7,CASSLGLAGTYEQYF,TGTGCCAGCAGTTTGGGGCTAGCGGGTACCTACGAGCAGTACTTC
TRBD1,.,TRBV12-5,TRBJ1-2,CASGFKTGGLYYGYTF,TGTGCTAGTGGTTTTAAGACAGGGGGCCTCTACTATGGCTACACCTTC
.,.,TRBV6-1,TRBJ2-3,CASTIGLAAYTQYF,TGTGCCAGCACTATAGGGCTAGCTGCATATACGCAGTATTTT
TRBD2,once,TRBV19,TRBJ2-5,CASSPPRLAGDETQYF,TGTGCCAGTAGTCCCCCCCGCTTAGCGGGAGATGAGACCCAGTACTTC
.,.,TRBV6-1,TRBJ2-5,CASRGLDQETQYF,TGTGCCAGCAGGGGGCTAGACCAAGAGACCCAGTACTTC
TRBD2,.,TRBV29-1,TRBJ2-1,CSVDVEASGPRGEQFF,TGCAGCGTTGATGTAGAGGCTAGCGGCCCCCGAGGGGAGCAGTTCTTC
.,.,TRBV25-1,TRBJ2-1,CASSESGEFREQFF,TGTGCCAGCAGTGAATCGGGGGAGTTTAGAGAGCAGTTCTTC
TRBD1,.,TRBV4-2,TRBJ1-2,CASRISGQDYGYTF,TGTGCCAGCAGAATTTCGGGACAGGACTATGGCTACACCTTC
TRBD1,.,TRBV5-1,TRBJ2-4,CASSTPDRGGENIQYF,TGCGCCAGCAGCACACCTGACAGGGGAGGAGAAAACATTCAGTACTTC
TRBD2,.,TRBV15,TRBJ2-7,CATSRREAGRYEQYF,TGTGCCACCAGCCGACGGGAGGCGGGGCGCTACGAGCAGTACTTC
TRBD2,.,TRBV5-4,TRBJ2-1,CASSLLTGGTYNEQFF,TGTGCCAGCAGCTTGCTGACGGGAGGGACCTACAATGAGCAGTTCTTC
.,once,TRBV9,TRBJ2-1,CASSVVGSGYNEQFF,TGTGCCAGCAGCGTAGTTGGTAGCGGCTACAATGAGCAGTTCTTC
.,once,TRBV10-1,TRBJ2-3,CASSESSSRISPRTDTQYF,TGCGCCAGCAGTGAGTCGAGCTCTAGAATTTCCCCCCGCACAGATACGCAGTATTTT
TRBD1,.,TRBV28,TRBJ2-2,CASRPGGEDGVGELFF,TGTGCCAGCAGACCAGGGGGCGAGGATGGGGTCGGGGAGCTGTTTTTT
.,.,TRBV5-4,TRBJ1-1,CASRMDRETEAFF,TGTGCCAGCAGGATGGACAGAGAAACTGAAGCTTTCTTT
TRBD2,.,TRBV6-1,TRBJ2-7,CASTLRLAGNDEQYF,TGTGCCAGCACCCTCAGACTAGCGGGTAACGACGAGCAGTACTTC
.,.,TRBV5-4,TRBJ1-1,CASSLGGPEAFF,TGTGCCAGCAGCCTCGGGGGACCCGAGGCTTTCTTT
.,.,TRBV5-6,TRBJ2-7,CASSLQGTGYEQYF,TGTGCCAGCAGCTTGCAGGGTACAGGCTACGAGCAGTACTTC
.,.,TRBV28,TRBJ1-1,CASSFFGGFTEAFF,TGTGCCAGCAGTTTTTTCGGAGGGTTCACTGAAGCTTTCTTT
TRBD1,.,TRBV27,TRBJ2-5,CASMQGDERRETQYF,TGTGCCAGCATGCAGGGGGACGAGCGAAGAGAGACCCAGTACTTC
.,.,TRBV6-5,TRBJ1-1,CASSQGLEAFF,TGTGCCAGCTCCCAGGGACTTGAAGCTTTCTTT